This T cell receptor beta chain emerged from a study of beta chain features in type 1 diabetes. The CDR3 runs 12 residues. The germline V gene encodes CDR1 SGHTA and CDR2 FQGNSA. Trimming left V 0 bases short and J 8 bases short, with 5 bases between. The authors reverse transcribed all of the isolated RNA, so sequencing captured expressed TCRB transcripts. Some clones are missing from TCRdb's copy, which holds only in-frame ones; the method was immunoSEQ multiplex PCR. The sample lists about 360,000 clones, over 10% occurring once. One heparinised blood draw averaging roughly 100 mL was given by each donor.

The sequenced sample was naive CD4+ T cells from blood. The chain combines TRBV7-2 with TRBJ2-1; maybe TRBD2 (5 bases). This receptor was taken from a man between 18 and 29 years old in good health. DNA for the CDR3: TGTGCCAGCAGCTTAGCGAGGGATGAGCAGTTCTTC. Protein sequence: CASSLARDEQFF.